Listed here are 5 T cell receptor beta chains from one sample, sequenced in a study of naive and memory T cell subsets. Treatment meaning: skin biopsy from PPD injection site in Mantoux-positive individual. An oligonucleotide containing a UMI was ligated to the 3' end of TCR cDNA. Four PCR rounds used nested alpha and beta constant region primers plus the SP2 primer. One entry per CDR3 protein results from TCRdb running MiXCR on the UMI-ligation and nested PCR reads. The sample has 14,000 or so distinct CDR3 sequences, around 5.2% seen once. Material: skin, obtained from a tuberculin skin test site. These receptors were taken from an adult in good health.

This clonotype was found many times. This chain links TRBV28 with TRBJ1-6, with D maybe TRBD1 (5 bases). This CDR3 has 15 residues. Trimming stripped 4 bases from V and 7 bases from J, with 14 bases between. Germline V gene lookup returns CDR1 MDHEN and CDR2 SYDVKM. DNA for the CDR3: TGTGCCAGCAGTTCCCCTTCGACAGTCAATTCACCCCTCCACTTT. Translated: CASSSPSTVNSPLHF.

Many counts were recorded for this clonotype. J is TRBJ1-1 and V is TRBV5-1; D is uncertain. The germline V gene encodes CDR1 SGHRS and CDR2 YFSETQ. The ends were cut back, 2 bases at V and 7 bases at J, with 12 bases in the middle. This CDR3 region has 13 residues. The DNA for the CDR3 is TGCGCCAGCAGCTTAGATGGGTGGAGTGAAGCTTTCTTT. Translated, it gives CASSLDGWSEAFF.

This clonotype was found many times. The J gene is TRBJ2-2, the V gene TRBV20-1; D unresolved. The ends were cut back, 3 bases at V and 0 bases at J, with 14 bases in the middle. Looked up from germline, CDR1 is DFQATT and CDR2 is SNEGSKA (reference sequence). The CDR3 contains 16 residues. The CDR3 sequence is CSASLSYPPNTGELFF. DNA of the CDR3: TGCAGTGCTAGCCTGTCCTACCCCCCGAACACCGGGGAGCTGTTTTTT.

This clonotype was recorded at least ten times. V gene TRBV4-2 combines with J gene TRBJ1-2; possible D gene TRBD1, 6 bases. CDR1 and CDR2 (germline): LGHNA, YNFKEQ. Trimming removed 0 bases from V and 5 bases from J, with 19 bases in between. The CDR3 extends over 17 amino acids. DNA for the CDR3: TGTGCCAGCAGCCAAGAAGTCGTGGCAGGGGCGGTATATGGCTACACCTTC. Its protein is CASSQEVVAGAVYGYTF.

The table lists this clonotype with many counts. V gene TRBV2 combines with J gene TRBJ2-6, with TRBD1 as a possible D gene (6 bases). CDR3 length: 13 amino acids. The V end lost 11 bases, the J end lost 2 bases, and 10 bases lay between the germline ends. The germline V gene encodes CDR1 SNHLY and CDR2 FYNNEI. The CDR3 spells CAGTGTGANVLTF. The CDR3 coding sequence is TGTGCCGGAACAGGGACTGGGGCCAACGTCCTGACTTTC.